What follows are 17 T cell receptor beta chains derived from one specimen sequenced in a study of shared clonotypes between healthy human individuals. Assay: immunoSEQ multiplex PCR; the TCRdb copy retains only in-frame clones and omits some. The sample contains roughly 500,000 clones, 79% of which appear only once. Sequenced sample: PBMCs. The origin of the receptors is a woman aged 40 to 49 in good health. Some clones in this sample may be carry-over from other donors' samples.

The chain employs TRBV5-1 and TRBJ1-1; D remains ambiguous. CDR1 is SGHRS, CDR2 YFSETQ, per germline. CDR3 size: 13 residues. Trimming pared 3 bases from V and 3 bases from J, leaving 9 bases between. This CDR3 is CASSSRRYTEAFF. The CDR3, as DNA: TGCGCCAGCAGCTCAAGGCGGTACACTGAAGCTTTCTTT. The full variable domain, completed using reference TRBV5-1 and TRBJ1-1, is KAGVTQTPRYLIKTRGQQVTLSCSPISGHRSVSWYQQTPGQGLQFLFEYFSETQRNKGNFPGRFSGRQFSNSRSEMNVSTLELGDSALYLCASSSRRYTEAFFGQGTRLTVV.

The V gene is TRBV5-1, the J gene TRBJ1-3; possible D gene TRBD1, 6 bases. The ends were cut back, 0 bases at V and 0 bases at J, with 13 bases in the middle. This CDR3 spans 17 amino acids. From germline, CDR1 is SGHRS and CDR2 YFSETQ. The CDR3 DNA is TGCGCCAGCAGCTTGGCCGGGGGCAGCAGCTCTGGAAACACCATATATTTT. Amino acids: CASSLAGGSSSGNTIYF. Variable domain in full (rest from reference TRBV5-1 and TRBJ1-3): KAGVTQTPRYLIKTRGQQVTLSCSPISGHRSVSWYQQTPGQGLQFLFEYFSETQRNKGNFPGRFSGRQFSNSRSEMNVSTLELGDSALYLCASSLAGGSSSGNTIYFGEGSWLTVV.

This clone was detected ten times or more. The chain uses TRBV28 and TRBJ1-4; D is perhaps TRBD1 (5 bases). Germline-derived CDR1 and CDR2 are MDHEN and SYDVKM. V lost 3 bases and J lost 6, with 11 bases in between. The CDR3 covers 14 residues. The DNA for the CDR3 is TGTGCCAGCAGTTTGCGGGTCAGGGATGAAAAACTGTTTTTT. Its protein product is CASSLRVRDEKLFF.

The chain carries TRBV4-3 and TRBJ1-2; 10 bases are shared with TRBD1. The junction had 6 bases not matched to a gene; V was cut back by 0 bases and J by 8 bases. Germline CDR1 and CDR2: LGHNA and YSLEER. This CDR3 comprises 15 residues. The CDR3 coding sequence is TGCGCCAGCAGCCAAGAAGGGACAGGGGCAGGCGGCTACACCTTC. Protein: CASSQEGTGAGGYTF.

The chain has TRBV5-1 and TRBJ2-1; 10 nucleotides agree with TRBD2. The germline CDR1 and CDR2 sequences are SGHRS and YFSETQ. With V trimmed by 2 bases and J by 5 bases, 4 bases remained unmatched. The CDR3 consists of 15 residues. The CDR3 bases are TGCGCCAGCAGCTTAGGACTAGCGGACAACAATGAGCAGTTCTTC. Translation gives CASSLGLADNNEQFF.

This rearrangement joins TRBV6-1 to TRBJ2-4; no definite D call. V lost 3 bases and J lost 0, with 9 bases in between. This CDR3 contains 15 residues. Per the germline V gene, CDR1 is MNHNS and CDR2 is SASEGT. CDR3 sequence reads: CASSESRTAKNIQYF. In DNA, the CDR3 is TGTGCCAGCAGTGAGTCTCGTACAGCCAAAAACATTCAGTACTTC.

This clone turned up a few times. The chain couples TRBV27 to TRBJ1-2; 9 bases fit TRBD1. Trimming at V came to 3 bases and at J to 1 base, leaving 15 bases not matched to a gene. The CDR3 spans 19 residues. The germline gives CDR1 MNHEY, CDR2 SMNVEV (reference sequence). Written as DNA, the CDR3 is TGTGCCAGCAGTTTGAACGCCGGGACAGGGAGGGGAAGTAACTATGGCTACACCTTC. It specifies CASSLNAGTGRGSNYGYTF.

This clone was seen ten or more times. The V gene is TRBV11-1, the J gene TRBJ2-7, with 8 nucleotides matching TRBD1. Looked up from germline, CDR1 is SGHAT and CDR2 is FQDESV (reference sequence). There are 19 residues in the CDR3. With V trimmed by 0 bases and J by 1 base, 14 bases remained unmatched. Here the CDR3 DNA reads TGTGCCAGCAGCTTAGCGGTGAGAACAGGGGGACTGGGGTCCTACGAGCAGTACTTC. It translates to CASSLAVRTGGLGSYEQYF.

The chain recombines TRBV28 with TRBJ2-1; perhaps TRBD1 as D (5 bases). CDR3 length equals 14 residues. The ends were cut back, 3 bases at V and 5 bases at J, with 11 bases in the middle. Germline loops: CDR1 MDHEN, CDR2 SYDVKM. In DNA form, the CDR3 reads TGTGCCAGCAGTTTTCGGACACACCACAATGAGCAGTTCTTC. The encoded protein is CASSFRTHHNEQFF.

This clone was detected a few times. The chain links TRBV6-6 to TRBJ2-2; 13 bases are shared with TRBD2. With V trimmed by 5 bases and J by 3 bases, 0 bases remained unmatched. There are 15 residues in the CDR3. Germline lookup yields CDR1 MNHNY and CDR2 SVGAGI (reference sequence). The CDR3 loop is CASSGLAGDTGELFF. The CDR3 DNA reads as TGTGCCAGCAGTGGACTAGCGGGAGACACCGGGGAGCTGTTTTTT.

The chain is built from TRBV4-2 and TRBJ2-1; D is uncertain. Germline V gene lookup returns CDR1 LGHNA and CDR2 YNFKEQ. V was clipped by 0 bases and J by 0 bases, with 9 bases between them. This CDR3 has 16 residues. The CDR3 region is CASSQDQASSYNEQFF. The CDR3 region has the DNA TGTGCCAGCAGCCAAGACCAGGCCAGCTCCTACAATGAGCAGTTCTTC.

The chain recombines TRBV10-3 with TRBJ2-1, with a possible D match to TRBD1 (6 bases). Deletions cut 6 bases from V and 9 bases from J, with 9 bases between. The CDR3 covers 11 residues. CDR1 is ENHRY and CDR2 is SYGVKD in the germline V gene. CDR3: CAISRDIEQFF. The CDR3 DNA reads TGTGCCATCAGCAGGGACATTGAGCAGTTCTTC.

The chain couples TRBV28 to TRBJ2-7, with 11 positions matching TRBD2. The V gene end was trimmed by 4 bases and the J gene end by 2 bases; junction bases not matched to a gene: 4. This CDR3 has 15 residues. CDR1 is MDHEN and CDR2 is SYDVKM in the germline V gene. The CDR3 region has the DNA TGTGCCAGCAGTTACCTTAGCGGGAGGGCCTACGAGCAGTACTTC. This codes for CASSYLSGRAYEQYF.

This clone was counted once. This chain uses TRBV6-5 with TRBJ2-5; D unclear. The CDR3 has 11 amino acids. Germline V CDR1 and CDR2: MNHEY, SVGAGI. Trimming left V 4 bases short and J 5 bases short, with 5 bases between. CDR3 nucleotides: TGTGCCAGCAGTTTACGGGAGACCCAGTACTTC. This translates into CASSLRETQYF.

V usage is TRBV12-2 and J usage is TRBJ1-1. TRBV12-2 is given as a pseudogene. The CDR3 is made up of 16 amino acids. The CDR3 protein is CASRLTSGTGNTEAFF. The CDR3 nucleotides are TGTGCAAGTCGCTTAACAAGTGGGACTGGGAACACTGAAGCTTTCTTT.

This clone was seen a single time. The V and J genes are TRBV6-1 and TRBJ2-3, with TRBD2 matching over 10 bases. CDR1 is MNHNS and CDR2 is SASEGT in the germline V gene. This CDR3 has 16 amino acids. The V and J ends lost 0 bases and 1 base, in that order; junction bases with no gene match: 1. This CDR3 is CASSEALAGRTDTQYF. In nucleotides, the CDR3 is TGTGCCAGCAGTGAAGCACTAGCGGGACGCACAGATACGCAGTATTTT.

The rearrangement joins TRBV11-3 to TRBJ2-7; 12 bases are shared with TRBD1. The CDR3 sequence is 15 residues long. The germline gives CDR1 SGHNT, CDR2 YENEEA. Trimming removed 5 bases from V and 4 bases from J; junction bases left unmatched: 6. CDR3 region: CASSRSGQGAYEQYF. The CDR3 coding sequence is TGTGCCAGCAGCCGATCGGGACAGGGGGCTTACGAGCAGTACTTC.